What follows is one T cell receptor (beta chain) and its context. No antigen is known for it. The sample's time point: baseline, week 1 (first vaccination visit). The treatment here: pre-vaccination baseline after standard-of-care therapy. The data belong to a study of a mutant IDH1 vaccine in newly diagnosed glioma. Study-wide context: Treated patients had a mean age of around 40 years and a sex split that was approximately 62% male and roughly 40% female. Earlier treatment was radiotherapy, temozolomide, or both, with most getting both. Study outcomes and limitations: Pseudoprogression appears to have had no connection to changes in top peripheral T cell clonotypes. Patients mounted vaccine-induced immune responses in 93.3% of cases.

Profiled with immunoSEQ multiplex PCR; TCRdb holds only in-frame clones, not every one. In the table there are fewer than 50,000 clones, more than 90% of which are singletons. Germline CDR1 and CDR2: LNHDA and SQIVND (reference sequence). This CDR3 is 15 amino acids long. Losses at the gene ends were 5 bases for V and 5 bases for J; bases not matched to a gene: 10. Source: PBMCs, taken from a glioma patient treated with radiotherapy, temozolomide or both. V gene TRBV19 combines with J gene TRBJ2-7; 9 positions match TRBD1. This TCR came from a man aged 18-30 years with glioma. The CDR3 here is CASSPGTGLGHEQYF. The CDR3 DNA reads as TGTGCCAGTAGTCCTGGGACAGGGCTGGGGCACGAGCAGTACTTC.